This T cell receptor beta chain was identified in a study of cytomegalovirus exposure and HLA in healthy donors (dated 2017 in TCRdb). In the study overall: An earlier analysis of under 600 of the donors reported 250 to 350 Gb of sequence data and 100 million to 130 million unique TCR beta sequences from 150 million to 200 million T cells. An early release covering 550 to 650 HLA-typed donors comprised about 310 gigabases of sequencing data and tens of millions of unique TCR sequences. Of the 398 genotyped donors, 81% fell in the genetic ancestry cluster associated with self-reported Caucasian donors. The aim of the study was to test whether cataloging public T cell receptors could identify signatures of past pathogen exposure. The T cell repertoires of around 670 subjects were profiled by immunosequencing and related to cytomegalovirus serostatus. A separate validation cohort of over 95 different subjects was used in addition to the approximately 670-subject first cohort. The study combined high-throughput TCR immunosequencing, statistical association of individual TCRs with disease status, and machine learning to predict cytomegalovirus infection status. In a later analysis, previously published TCR beta repertoires from hundreds of donors were re-analyzed and high-resolution HLA genotyping was added so that TCR occurrence patterns could be studied. In the later analysis, no new phenotypic data were used to find candidate immune exposures; instead, reliance was placed on TCR beta sequences and their occurrence across donors. To decide whether each TCR beta V gene segment behaved as functional or pseudogenic, an earlier analysis of some 540 of the donors relied on high-throughput TCR beta sequencing. Donor age, sex, ethnicity and CMV serostatus were compiled alongside the repertoire data. A later genetic analysis used genome-wide SNP genotypes for about three fifths of the 666 donors, treating that subset as a discovery cohort. Every discovery cohort repertoire had been produced on one sequencing platform. Class I and class II HLA loci were covered by the typing at four-digit resolution. The number of typed donors differed by locus: 629-630 for A, B, C, DRB1 and DQB1; approximately 520 for DQA1; about 600 for DPA1; and around 450 for DPB1. Four or five DR-DQ haplotypes were handled as single units for association and clustering because linkage in the cohort was strong. Among roughly 400 genotyped donors of the cohort, an average of around 240,000 unique TCR beta nucleotide sequences was sequenced per donor, of which about 18% were non-productive.

The cohort comprised fewer than 750 healthy bone marrow donors. All cohort members were sampled while nominally healthy, although unrecorded immune exposures were likely present. The donor was CMV seropositive and was included in the group of 250 to 350 seropositive cohort members. Every donor gave a peripheral blood sample, and the peripheral blood mononuclear cells from that sample were used for TCR beta sequencing. Genomic DNA extraction from the blood cell samples was performed with the Qiagen DNeasy Blood Extraction Kit. The CDR3 has 15 amino acids, counting the end cysteine and phenylalanine. The retained sequence is limited to the CDR3, 45 bases, with the frame set at the first base. After removal of 0 bases from V and 2 bases from J, the junction retains 2 bases not matched to a gene. CDR1 and CDR2 were assigned from the germline V gene as SGDLS and YYNGEE. General conclusions and limits of the study: Broadly in line with IMGT annotations, most TCR beta V segments showed up in productive rearrangements about 87% or about 30% of the time in an earlier analysis of a few hundred of the donors. Most TCR sequences were seen in very few donors, while some public TCRs were found in many individuals. A later analysis associated 16,951 TCR beta sequences with specific HLA alleles at a false discovery rate of 0.05. Some IMGT-functional V segments, including TRBV6-2 and TRBV6-3, could not be told apart with the 87-base-pair reads, so those segments were excluded. A further reported finding was that TCR beta sequences accurately predicted the HLA-A and HLA-B alleles for most subjects in the first cohort. The earlier analysis of 450 to 700 of the donors excluded approximately 15 rarely observed V segments, including chromosome 9 orphons, because counts were too low. A later analysis found that most CMV-associated TCR beta chains appeared HLA-restricted, with HLA associations seemingly driven largely by CMV exposure. Because some donors lacked HLA typing at each locus, the association tests relied only on the typed subset. A group of highly shared sequence variants was considered likely to be a technical artifact of the sequencing pipeline. A few of the identified cytomegalovirus-associated TCR beta chains were confirmed in vitro to be specific for cytomegalovirus antigens. Presence/absence analyses assumed roughly uniform sequencing depth across donors, an assumption that may not hold. Correlated functional status among segregating V segments might be attributable to linkage disequilibrium, but an unknown experimental factor could not be ruled out. In a later analysis, TCR association rates were found to vary across HLA loci, with the most associated TCRs seen for DRB1 alleles and the fewest for HLA-C alleles. Strong co-occurrence of HLA alleles, especially DR and DQ, made assigning TCR associations to individual alleles difficult. In a later analysis, HLA-associated TCR beta chains were found to be more clonally expanded and to have lower generation probabilities than equally common non-associated chains. Compared with the roughly 700-donor mean, donors in an Asian-associated ancestry cluster had fewer N-insertions in productive TCRs, according to a later genetic analysis. According to a later analysis, parvovirus B19, influenza, CMV and Epstein-Barr virus appeared linked to several top co-occurrence clusters. A total of 164 TCR beta chains were listed by the study as associated with cytomegalovirus. In both the original and validation cohorts, the classifier was reported to diagnose cytomegalovirus status with high specificity and sensitivity. This cohort had only TCR beta chains sequenced, and the lack of alpha or paired-chain data limited which features could be detected. According to the authors, the approach could potentially be generalized to other disease states and immunological phenotypes. Immune exposure information for the cohort was limited to CMV serostatus. In a later genetic analysis, a missense DCLRE1C variant was associated with V-gene and J-gene trimming of TCR beta chains, and the association was replicated in an independent cohort.

The method was the immunoSEQ multiplex PCR assay. A mixture of 60 forward primers for TCR Vbeta segments and 13 reverse primers for TCR Jbeta segments was used in the multiplex PCR. The CDR3 region of rearranged TCR beta genes was amplified from genomic DNA by a multiplex PCR assay. The amplified TCR beta libraries were sequenced on the Illumina HiSeq System as 87-base-pair reads. In the source study's methods: In a later analysis, tens of millions of unique TCR beta chains were counted across the roughly 700 repertoires, and around 10 million of these chains were shared by at least two donors. Raw reads were error-corrected and collapsed into unique sequences with a nearest-neighbor algorithm that merged closely related sequences to remove PCR and sequencing errors. To assign V, D and J gene segments, CDR3 sequences were aligned to IMGT reference sequences. For a sequence to be retained, at least a six-nucleotide match to both a V gene segment and a J gene segment was required. Rearrangements were classified as productive when the CDR3 lacked stop codons and remained in frame with V and J, and all other rearrangements were classified as non-productive. Following IMGT convention, CDR3 was defined as the stretch from the second conserved V-encoded cysteine up to the conserved J-encoded phenylalanine. The earlier analysis of about 500 of the donors excluded sequences that lacked an unambiguous match to a single V gene segment. An earlier analysis of almost 600 of the donors classified V segments as functional when productive rearrangements were above 56.7% and as segregating when the standard deviation between donors was above 5%. A statistical classification framework was developed to diagnose cytomegalovirus status using the catalog of TCR beta chain sequences. A later analysis assigned V and J genes by comparing TCR nucleotide sequences with IMGT/GENE-DB human TR gene sequences. A later analysis assigned CDR3 sequences and most-parsimonious VDJ recombination scenarios with the TCRdist pipeline. In a later analysis, each TCR beta chain was defined by its CDR3 amino acid sequence together with its V-gene family, and reads without a unique V-gene family were excluded. In a later analysis, approximately 640 highly shared, low-generation-probability nucleotide sequences were removed to address suspected cross-contamination and a sequencing artifact. A later analysis calculated a clonal expansion index for each public chain from normalized within-repertoire ranks of inferred template counts. A later analysis computed generation probabilities with a VDJ recombination model fitted to out-of-frame rearrangements, and checked the results against IGoR. Hypergeometric tests were used in a later analysis to score TCR-TCR, TCR-HLA and TCR-CMV co-occurrence, with a repertoire-size bias correction applied to the TCR pairs. A later analysis estimated false discovery rates by permuting HLA or CMV assignments 20 times. In a later analysis, co-occurring TCRs were grouped using DBSCAN, with TCRdist sequence similarity added in when clustering inside HLA-allele-positive subsets. For co-occurrence clustering, repertoires with fewer than 30,000 or more than 120,000 public chains were excluded, along with five repertoires with anomalous nucleotide sharing. This is the immuneACCESS table as TCRdb keeps it, with only in-frame sequences that have V and J called. A part of the clones is gone; compared with another copy, unresolved V genes explain less than half, and the rest is unexplained. V, J and clone size reflect that table, while D and trimming were determined from the DNA. Recorded for this sample are about 100,000 clones; 75% of them occurred a single time. The top ten clonotypes cover over 4% of the sample.

Only a few counts were recorded for this clone. What antigen it recognizes has not been identified. Within one base of it there is no much larger clone, and no base qualities were kept. Other DNA sequences in the sample encode the same CDR3. The rearrangement combines TRBV9 with TRBJ2-3; 8 bases in the middle match TRBD2. Input material: PBMCs. The sequence derives from a woman under 30 in good health and CMV-seropositive. The DNA reads TGTGCCAGCAGCGTAGTAGCGGGATCCACAGATACGCAGTATTTT. This encodes CASSVVAGSTDTQYF.